This T cell receptor beta chain stems from a study of identical twins. Study outcomes and limitations: Analyses of zero insertions could, in part, be confounded by invariant MAIT and iNKT cells.

TCRdb reprocessed the 5' RACE reads via MiXCR and lists one record per CDR3 protein. Here the sample spans hundreds of thousands of distinct CDR3 sequences, about 8% being singletons. Concerning this clonotype itself: Its antigen is undetermined.

The same sample was also studied in work on yellow fever vaccine responses in identical twins. That study reports: Twins reportedly mounted vaccine T cell responses that seemed partly convergent, partly personalized.

The receptor's source is a woman aged 18-30 years in good health. Sequenced material: memory (CD45RO+) T cells sorted from blood.

The CDR3 is CASSEPLRAGYGYTF. The CDR3 DNA reads as TGTGCCAGCAGCGAGCCTCTAAGAGCTGGATATGGCTACACCTTC. This rearrangement joins TRBV5-6 to TRBJ1-2; D unresolved. Germline V gene sequence: CDR1 SGHDT, CDR2 YYEEEE. Trimming took off 4 bases at V and 5 bases at J, with 18 bases between the two ends. The CDR3 is 15 amino acids.